These 18 T cell receptor beta chains were all obtained from the same sample, sequenced in a study of TIL therapy for anti-PD-1-resistant metastatic lung cancer. The immunoSEQ assay was v3. TCRdb keeps only in-frame clones here, not all; method: immunoSEQ multiplex PCR. The table records tens of thousands of clones, about two thirds of them present only once. The time point denotes: pre-treatment sample, taken before nivolumab and TIL therapy. The sequencing used blood, collected at baseline. The source is a person aged 25 to 85 with non-small cell lung cancer.

The chain is built from TRBV7-9 and TRBJ2-1; 10 nucleotides line up with TRBD2. Germline CDR1 is SEHNR and CDR2 is FQNEAQ (reference sequence). The CDR3 loop spans 14 amino acids. With V trimmed by 6 bases and J by 2 bases, 1 base remained unmatched. The CDR3 DNA follows: TGTGCCAGCAGTGGACTAGCGGCCTACAATGAGCAGTTCTTC. Encoded protein: CASSGLAAYNEQFF.

The chain links TRBV28 to TRBJ1-6, with D possibly being TRBD1 (6 bases). V gave up 7 bases and J gave up 0 bases, with 16 bases separating them. The germline V gene has CDR1 MDHEN and CDR2 SYDVKM. This CDR3 comprises 17 residues. For the CDR3, the DNA is TGTGCCAGCATCCGGGGGGCAGCAAGCTCCTATAATTCACCCCTCCACTTT. This sequence encodes CASIRGAASSYNSPLHF.

The CDR3 DNA follows: TGCGCCAGCAGCCTGCTAGCGGGGGGGAACAATGAGCAGTTCTTC. Its translation: CASSLLAGGNNEQFF. This chain connects TRBV5-1 to TRBJ2-1, with 12 bases identical to TRBD2. With 4 bases clipped from V and 5 bases from J, the junction kept 4 bases outside the gene matches. Per the germline V gene, CDR1 is SGHRS and CDR2 is YFSETQ. This CDR3 has 15 amino acids. Full variable domain (rest looked up from reference TRBV5-1 and TRBJ2-1): KAGVTQTPRYLIKTRGQQVTLSCSPISGHRSVSWYQQTPGQGLQFLFEYFSETQRNKGNFPGRFSGRQFSNSRSEMNVSTLELGDSALYLCASSLLAGGNNEQFFGPGTRLTVL.

V and J are TRBV5-5 and TRBJ1-2; a weak D match, TRBD1 (5 bases). V gave up 1 base and J gave up 1 base, with 11 bases separating them. This CDR3 has 15 amino acids. From germline, CDR1 is SGHKS and CDR2 YYEKEE (reference sequence). CDR3 residues: CASSLSSGFNYGYTF. CDR3 bases: TGTGCCAGCAGCTTGTCGTCAGGGTTTAACTATGGCTACACCTTC.

Regarding this clone: Other DNA sequences in this sample translate to the same CDR3. The V call is TRBV7-9, the J call TRBJ2-3; D call uncertain. V was clipped by 5 bases and J by 0 bases, with 3 bases between them. This CDR3 has 12 amino acids. Germline CDR1 and CDR2: SEHNR and FQNEAQ (reference sequence). CDR3 loop: CASSASTDTQYF. The CDR3 DNA reads as TGTGCCAGCAGCGCTAGCACAGATACGCAGTATTTT.

The chain links TRBV18 to TRBJ1-5; D is uncertain. Deletions cut 2 bases from V and 0 bases from J, with 8 bases between. CDR1 and CDR2 from the germline V gene are KGHSH and LQKENI. The CDR3 totals 15 residues. The CDR3 here is CASSPIGSSNQPQHF. CDR3 coding DNA: TGTGCCAGCTCACCAATCGGGTCTAGCAATCAGCCCCAGCATTTT.

This clone was found many times. This chain uses TRBV19 with TRBJ1-1; D is perhaps TRBD1 (6 bases). CDR1 and CDR2 from the germline V gene are LNHDA and SQIVND (reference sequence). The CDR3 totals 13 residues. V lost 5 bases and J 4 bases, leaving 11 bases between the germline ends. The chain's CDR3 is CASSFRQATEAFF. CDR3 sequence (DNA): TGTGCCAGTAGTTTTCGACAGGCCACTGAAGCTTTCTTT.

The rearrangement links TRBV7-9 to TRBJ1-1; TRBD1 agrees at 7 bases. The CDR3 spans 12 residues. Losses at the gene ends were 5 bases for V and 7 bases for J; bases not matched to a gene: 4. CDR1 and CDR2 (germline): SEHNR, FQNEAQ (reference sequence). The CDR3 spells CASSPWDSEAFF. As DNA, the CDR3 is TGTGCCAGCAGCCCCTGGGACAGTGAAGCTTTCTTT.

The genes are TRBV29-1 and TRBJ1-1; tentative D call: TRBD1 (6 bases). Germline lookup yields CDR1 SQVTM and CDR2 ANQGSEA. The CDR3 has 13 amino acids. V was pared by 6 bases and J by 2 bases, with 13 bases between. The CDR3 region has the DNA TGCAGCGTCGATGGGGGGGCTAACACTGAAGCTTTCTTT. Amino acids: CSVDGGANTEAFF. Together with reference TRBV29-1 and TRBJ1-1, the CDR3 gives the full variable domain: SAVISQKPSRDICQRGTSLTIQCQVDSQVTMMFWYRQQPGQSLTLIATANQGSEATYESGFVIDKFPISRPNLTFSTLTVSNMSPEDSSIYLCSVDGGANTEAFFGQGTRLTVV.

The rearrangement uses TRBV30 and TRBJ1-4; 7 bases map to TRBD1. The CDR3 has 13 residues. The junction had 3 bases not matched to a gene; V was cut back by 8 bases and J by 0 bases. Germline CDR1 GTSNPN, CDR2 SVGIG (reference sequence). CDR3 in amino acids: CAEGQTTNEKLFF. In nucleotides, the CDR3 is TGTGCCGAGGGACAGACAACTAATGAAAAACTGTTTTTT.

Only one count was recorded for this clone. Here the CDR3 reads CASSLDLGEQFF. CDR3 DNA sequence: TGTGCCAGCAGCTTAGATCTTGGTGAGCAGTTCTTC. The chain joins TRBV11-2 to TRBJ2-1; D remains ambiguous. CDR3 size: 12 residues. CDR1 SGHAT and CDR2 FQNNGV come from the germline V gene. V lost 0 bases and J lost 9, with 6 bases in between.

The rearrangement joins TRBV19 to TRBJ1-5; TRBD1 might be the D (5 bases). The germline CDR1 and CDR2 sequences are LNHDA and SQIVND (reference sequence). The CDR3 runs to 14 residues. Trimming removed 0 bases from V and 5 bases from J, with 8 bases in between. The CDR3 is CASSIEGVDQPQHF. The CDR3 bases are TGTGCCAGTAGTATAGAAGGGGTTGATCAGCCCCAGCATTTT.

This chain connects TRBV4-1 to TRBJ1-2, with D unclear. Deletions cut 1 base from V and 4 bases from J, with 13 bases between. Germline V gene sequence: CDR1 MGHRA, CDR2 YSYEKL. CDR3 length equals 15 residues. CDR3 amino acids: CASSQVAGTVYGYTF. DNA for the CDR3: TGCGCCAGCAGCCAAGTGGCCGGAACCGTCTATGGCTACACCTTC.

The chain is built from TRBV19 and TRBJ2-3; D is perhaps TRBD2 (6 bases). Trimming cost V 1 base and J 1 base, with 12 bases left between them. The CDR3 sequence is 16 residues long. CDR1 and CDR2 (germline): LNHDA, SQIVND (reference sequence). The CDR3 DNA sequence: TGTGCCAGTAGTATAGGTAATAGCGGTGGCACAGATACGCAGTATTTT. It is translated as CASSIGNSGGTDTQYF.

The chain joins TRBV28 to TRBJ1-1; 9 nucleotides agree with TRBD1. The CDR3 consists of 16 residues. Germline values: CDR1 MDHEN, CDR2 SYDVKM. The V segment lost 6 bases and the J segment 4 bases; nucleotides outside the gene matches: 12. CDR3 nucleotides: TGTGCCAGCAGCCGCTTGAGCCCGGGACAGGGCACTGAAGCTTTCTTT. Amino acids: CASSRLSPGQGTEAFF.

The V gene is TRBV4-1, the J gene TRBJ1-2; the D gene is possibly TRBD1 (6 bases). CDR3 length equals 13 residues. Germline V gene data show CDR1 as MGHRA and CDR2 as YSYEKL. V was clipped by 5 bases and J by 4 bases, with 11 bases between them. CDR3 sequence: CASSGQSLYGYTF. In DNA, the CDR3 is TGCGCCAGCAGCGGACAGAGTCTCTATGGCTACACCTTC.

This clone was counted between two and nine times. The rearrangement uses TRBV4-2 and TRBJ1-1; possibly TRBD1 for D (5 bases). V was pared by 7 bases and J by 5 bases, with 20 bases between. The V gene's germline CDR1 is LGHNA and CDR2 YNFKEQ. This CDR3 is 15 amino acids long. The CDR3 spells CASNPTRGPRTEAFF. The CDR3 DNA sequence: TGTGCCAGCAACCCAACGCGGGGCCCACGGACTGAAGCTTTCTTT.

The V call is TRBV5-1, the J call TRBJ2-1; tentative D call: TRBD1 (6 bases). V dropped 4 bases and J dropped 5 bases, with 19 bases sitting between them. The CDR3 covers 16 residues. Germline CDR1 and CDR2: SGHRS and YFSETQ. The DNA for the CDR3 is TGCGCCAGCAGCCCACAAGCGTCCGGGACAAACAATGAGCAGTTCTTC. Translating it yields CASSPQASGTNNEQFF.